A single sample gave rise to the 2 T cell receptor beta chains below, sequenced in a study of somatic mutations in cytotoxic T cells in rheumatoid arthritis. The protocol was immunoSEQ multiplex PCR, while the TCRdb copy is restricted to in-frame clones and leaves out a portion. Here the sample spans approximately 9,700 clones, around four fifths being singletons. Sequenced material: CD8+ T cells sorted from blood. Receptors were obtained from an adult with rheumatoid arthritis.

The rearrangement links TRBV29-1 to TRBJ2-1, with a possible D match to TRBD1 (5 bases). The V gene's germline CDR1 is SQVTM and CDR2 ANQGSEA. This CDR3 has 15 amino acids. The germline V and J ends were trimmed by 4 bases and 4 bases, with 17 bases remaining between them. For the CDR3, the DNA is TGCAGCGTTGGGGTGTTGGACACTTTGTACAATGAGCAGTTCTTC. It translates to CSVGVLDTLYNEQFF.

J is TRBJ1-1 and V is TRBV6-1; D uncertain. Germline lookup yields CDR1 MNHNS and CDR2 SASEGT. The CDR3 has 12 residues. V lost 4 bases and J lost 7, with 10 bases in between. The CDR3 DNA follows: TGTGCCAGCAGTGGGCTAGCCAATGAAGCTTTCTTT. This translates into CASSGLANEAFF.